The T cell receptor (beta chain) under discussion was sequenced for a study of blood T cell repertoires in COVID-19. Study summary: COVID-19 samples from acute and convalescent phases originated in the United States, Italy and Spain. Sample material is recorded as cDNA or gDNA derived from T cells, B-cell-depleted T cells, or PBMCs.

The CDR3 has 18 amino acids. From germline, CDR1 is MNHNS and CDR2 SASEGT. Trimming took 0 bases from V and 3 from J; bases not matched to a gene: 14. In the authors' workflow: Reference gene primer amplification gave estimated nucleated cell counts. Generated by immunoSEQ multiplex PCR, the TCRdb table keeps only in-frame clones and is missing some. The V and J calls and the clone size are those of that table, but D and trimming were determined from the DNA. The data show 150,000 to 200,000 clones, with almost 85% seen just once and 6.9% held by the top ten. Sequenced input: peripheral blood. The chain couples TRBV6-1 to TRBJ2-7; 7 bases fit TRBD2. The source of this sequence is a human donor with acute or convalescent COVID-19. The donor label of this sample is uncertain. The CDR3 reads CASSEALVGEGFFYEQYF. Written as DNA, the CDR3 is TGTGCCAGCAGTGAAGCGCTTGTGGGGGAGGGGTTTTTCTACGAGCAGTACTTC.